Following are 21 T cell receptor beta chains from one sample sequenced in a study of cytotoxic CD8 clonotypes in ibrutinib-treated CLL (dated by TCRdb to the early 2020s). Receptor amplification or capture employed the immunoSEQ multiplex PCR assay. Not all clones reach the TCRdb copy of this immuneACCESS table, which keeps in-frame sequences only. Checked studies attribute under half of the gap to unresolved V genes and leave the rest unexplained. A total of 270,000 or so clones appear in this sample, around 76% of them only once. About 5.7% of the sample belongs to the ten largest clones. The time point tag for this specimen amounts to: progressive disease on ibrutinib. Sequenced material: PBMCs, taken at disease progression, from a patient treated with ibrutinib. These receptor sequences come from a human donor with chronic lymphocytic leukemia.

This clone has a handful of counts. The V gene is TRBV12-5, the J gene TRBJ2-7, with a possible D match to TRBD1 (6 bases). The CDR3 is 12 residues long. V was pared by 4 bases and J by 4 bases, with 8 bases between. Germline-derived CDR1 and CDR2 are LGHNT and FRNRAP. CDR3 sequence: CASGYQGYEQYF. As DNA, the CDR3 is TGTGCTAGTGGTTATCAGGGGTACGAGCAGTACTTC.

V usage is TRBV6-1 and J usage is TRBJ2-7, with unresolved D. This CDR3 comprises 15 residues. The germline gives CDR1 MNHNS, CDR2 SASEGT. V was cut by 1 base and J by 1 base, with 11 bases left in between. The CDR3 protein is CASSEVGLISYEQYF. CDR3 sequence (DNA): TGTGCCAGCAGTGAAGTGGGATTAATTTCCTACGAGCAGTACTTC.

The gene calls are TRBV20-1 and TRBJ2-7; D might be TRBD1 (5 bases). This CDR3 is built from 11 residues. Germline V gives CDR1 DFQATT, CDR2 SNEGSKA (reference sequence). The V and J ends lost 3 bases and 12 bases respectively, with 15 bases between them. CDR3 nucleotides: TGCAGTGCTAGTTATAGGGCAGGGATGTACTTC. Translated: CSASYRAGMYF.

The rearrangement joins TRBV18 to TRBJ1-5; 7 nucleotides line up with TRBD1. V shed 6 bases, J shed 5 bases, and the junction held 7 bases outside the gene matches. CDR1 and CDR2 from the germline V gene are KGHSH and LQKENI. The CDR3 length is 14 residues. The DNA for the CDR3 is TGTGCCAGCTCCCCTGACAGGGACGATCAGCCCCAGCATTTT. It specifies CASSPDRDDQPQHF.

V usage is TRBV5-4 and J usage is TRBJ2-7; D is possibly TRBD1 (5 bases). This CDR3 has 13 residues. Trimming pared 0 bases from V and 3 bases from J, leaving 7 bases between. Germline values: CDR1 SGHNT, CDR2 YYREEE (reference sequence). CDR3 sequence: CASSLEQDYEQYF. In DNA form, the CDR3 reads TGTGCCAGCAGCTTGGAACAGGACTACGAGCAGTACTTC.

This chain joins TRBV29-1 and TRBJ1-2; no reliable D call. The ends were cut back, 4 bases at V and 6 bases at J, with 9 bases in the middle. This CDR3 spans 11 amino acids. Germline V gene lookup returns CDR1 SQVTM and CDR2 ANQGSEA. The CDR3 sequence: CSVVEGNGYTF. The CDR3, as DNA: TGCAGCGTTGTTGAAGGGAATGGCTACACCTTC. Using reference TRBV29-1 and TRBJ1-2 for the parts outside the CDR3, the full variable domain is SAVISQKPSRDICQRGTSLTIQCQVDSQVTMMFWYRQQPGQSLTLIATANQGSEATYESGFVIDKFPISRPNLTFSTLTVSNMSPEDSSIYLCSVVEGNGYTFGSGTRLTVV.

The chain links TRBV19 to TRBJ1-4, with D maybe TRBD1 (6 bases). The CDR3 totals 13 residues. Germline V CDR1 and CDR2: LNHDA, SQIVND (reference sequence). V shed 10 bases and J shed 8 bases, with 17 bases lying between them. CDR3 sequence: CATRGAHGEKLFF. The CDR3 DNA reads as TGTGCCACCAGGGGCGCGCATGGCGAAAAACTGTTTTTT.

In its sample, this clone was seen once. CDR3 sequence: CASSLDLRVSGYTF. In DNA form, the CDR3 reads TGCGCCAGCAGCTTGGATCTCCGGGTATCTGGCTACACCTTC. J is TRBJ1-2 and V is TRBV5-1; the D is unclear. Trimming took 0 bases from V and 7 from J, leaving 13 bases between them. This CDR3 spans 14 amino acids. CDR1 and CDR2 from the germline V gene are SGHRS and YFSETQ.

V and J are TRBV6-6 and TRBJ1-3, with 9 bases that match TRBD1. This CDR3 has 15 amino acids. With 6 bases clipped from V and 3 bases from J, the junction kept 6 bases outside the gene matches. Germline loops: CDR1 MNHNY, CDR2 SVGAGI (reference sequence). The CDR3 DNA reads as TGTGCCAGCAGACGCGGGACAGGGAGTGGAAACACCATATATTTT. It codes for CASRRGTGSGNTIYF.

Only a few counts were recorded for this clone. The chain carries TRBV4-1 and TRBJ1-6; no reliable D call. V was trimmed by 0 bases and J by 7 bases, leaving 10 bases between them. This CDR3 is 15 amino acids long. CDR1 is MGHRA, CDR2 YSYEKL, per germline. CDR3 loop: CASSQDEVLNSPLHF. CDR3 DNA: TGCGCCAGCAGCCAAGATGAGGTCTTGAATTCACCCCTCCACTTT.

The chain has TRBV7-2 and TRBJ2-3; perhaps D is TRBD1 or TRBD2 (5 bases each). The germline V and J ends were trimmed by 2 bases and 0 bases, with 9 bases remaining between them. The CDR3 is 15 residues long. The germline CDR1 and CDR2 sequences are SGHTA and FQGNSA. Written as DNA, the CDR3 is TGTGCCAGCAGCTTACGCAGGGACAGCACAGATACGCAGTATTTT. It yields the protein CASSLRRDSTDTQYF.

This chain joins TRBV18 and TRBJ1-2; no clear D gene. The germline V and J ends were trimmed by 3 bases and 5 bases, with 10 bases remaining between them. Germline V lookup: CDR1 KGHSH, CDR2 LQKENI. The CDR3 consists of 13 residues. The CDR3 coding sequence is TGTGCCAGCTCACCCGGCAGCCCTTATGGCTACACCTTC. This sequence encodes CASSPGSPYGYTF. Together with reference TRBV18 and TRBJ1-2, the CDR3 gives the full variable domain: NAGVMQNPRHLVRRRGQEARLRCSPMKGHSHVYWYRQLPEEGLKFMVYLQKENIIDESGMPKERFSAEFPKEGPSILRIQQVVRGDSAAYFCASSPGSPYGYTFGSGTRLTVV.

This chain joins TRBV5-6 and TRBJ2-3; 9 nucleotides match TRBD2. The CDR3 is 18 residues long. The germline CDR1 and CDR2 sequences are SGHDT and YYEEEE. Trimming removed 1 base from V and 2 bases from J; junction bases left unmatched: 11. The CDR3 reads CASSLPGTSPRHTDTQYF. The DNA for the CDR3 is TGTGCCAGCAGCTTGCCGGGGACTAGCCCTCGACACACAGATACGCAGTATTTT.

This chain links TRBV19 with TRBJ2-7, with TRBD2 identical over 9 bases. Germline CDR1 LNHDA, CDR2 SQIVND (reference sequence). V shed 6 bases and J 9 bases; nucleotides not matched to a gene: 9. This CDR3 has 13 residues. DNA of the CDR3: TGTGCCAGTAGCAAGCGGGAGGCGAGCGGGCAGTACTTC. Residues: CASSKREASGQYF.

The rearrangement links TRBV5-4 to TRBJ1-2; TRBD1 matches at 9 bases. The V and J ends lost 4 bases and 8 bases, in that order; junction bases with no gene match: 6. The CDR3 loop spans 13 amino acids. Germline CDR1 is SGHNT and CDR2 is YYREEE (reference sequence). CDR3 nucleotide sequence: TGTGCCAGCAGCGGGACAGGGTTGTGGGGCTACACCTTC. Protein product: CASSGTGLWGYTF.

The CDR3 bases are TGTGCCAGCAGCAAAGGGGGACAGGGACATGGCTACACCTTC. Amino acids: CASSKGGQGHGYTF. The chain carries TRBV21-1 and TRBJ1-2; the table's D call, TRBD1, was not checked against the DNA. TRBV21-1 is listed as a pseudogene. CDR3 length: 14 amino acids.

This rearrangement joins TRBV18 to TRBJ2-3, with 8 bases aligning to TRBD2. In germline, CDR1 is KGHSH, CDR2 LQKENI. J lost 6 bases, V lost 1 base, and 9 bases had no gene match. The CDR3 consists of 16 residues. Written as DNA, the CDR3 is TGTGCCAGCTCACCACGTAGCAGCGGGAGTTCGGATACGCAGTATTTT. This translates into CASSPRSSGSSDTQYF.

The chain has TRBV15 and TRBJ2-2; TRBD1 is a possible D gene (5 bases). The CDR3 totals 14 residues. In germline, CDR1 is LNHNV, CDR2 YYDKDF (reference sequence). The V and J ends lost 0 bases and 4 bases respectively, with 6 bases between them. CDR3 DNA sequence: TGTGCCACCAGCAGAGATACAGGCACCGGGGAGCTGTTTTTT. Translation gives CATSRDTGTGELFF.

This clone was found once. V is TRBV5-1 and J is TRBJ1-2, with a possible D match to TRBD1 (5 bases). There are 16 residues in the CDR3. Germline V gives CDR1 SGHRS, CDR2 YFSETQ. Trimming removed 0 bases from V and 2 bases from J, with 14 bases in between. In nucleotides, the CDR3 is TGCGCCAGCAGCTTGGCCTCTGAGGGGCTGAACTATGGCTACACCTTC. It translates to CASSLASEGLNYGYTF.

This clone turned up a few times. This rearrangement joins TRBV7-8 to TRBJ2-5; D may be TRBD1 or TRBD2 (6 bases each). CDR1 is SGHVS and CDR2 is FQNEAQ in the germline V gene. V gave up 1 base and J gave up 5 bases, with 11 bases separating them. The CDR3 runs 14 residues. The CDR3 nucleotides are TGTGCCAGCAGCTTAGTAGGGGGGCTGGAGACCCAGTACTTC. Its translation: CASSLVGGLETQYF. The full variable domain, in which reference TRBV7-8 and TRBJ2-5 provide the parts outside the CDR3, is GAGVSQSPRYKVAKRGQDVALRCDPISGHVSLFWYQQALGQGPEFLTYFQNEAQLDKSGLPSDRFFAERPEGSVSTLKIQRTQQEDSAVYLCASSLVGGLETQYFGPGTRLLVL.

This chain links TRBV28 with TRBJ2-7; 10 bases agree with TRBD2. The CDR3 loop spans 13 amino acids. Germline CDR1 MDHEN, CDR2 SYDVKM. V dropped 10 bases and J dropped 2; count of bases not matched to a gene: 5. The CDR3: CATLAGAAYEQYF. For the CDR3, the DNA is TGTGCCACCCTAGCGGGAGCGGCCTACGAGCAGTACTTC. Drawing the rest from reference TRBV28 and TRBJ2-7, the complete variable domain is DVKVTQSSRYLVKRTGEKVFLECVQDMDHENMFWYRQDPGLGLRLIYFSYDVKMKEKGDIPEGYSVSREKKERFSLILESASTNQTSMYLCATLAGAAYEQYFGPGTRLTVT.